Presented here are 10 T cell receptor beta chains from one specimen sequenced in a study of CD8 T cells in Susac syndrome. Random hexamers were used to reverse transcribe the RNA input (roughly 0.5 to 1 ug). MiXCR, run by TCRdb on the immunoSEQ multiplex PCR reads, gives a single entry per CDR3 protein. The table lists 150,000 to 180,000 distinct CDR3 sequences, around 96% of them singletons. The material sequenced was CD8+ T cells from PBMCs. The receptors shown here come from a human donor with multiple sclerosis.

The J gene is TRBJ2-5, the V gene TRBV7-2, with D possibly being TRBD2 (6 bases). V lost 5 bases and J 2 bases, leaving 15 bases between the germline ends. CDR3 length equals 15 residues. Germline V gene lookup returns CDR1 SGHTA and CDR2 FQGNSA. In DNA, the CDR3 is TGTGCCAGCAGCCCCCTGGGGGGATTTCAAGAGACCCAGTACTTC. Its translation is CASSPLGGFQETQYF.

The chain links TRBV20-1 to TRBJ2-3; D not certain. Looked up from germline, CDR1 is DFQATT and CDR2 is SNEGSKA (reference sequence). V was pared by 0 bases and J by 0 bases, with 10 bases between. The CDR3 is 15 residues long. Here the CDR3 reads CSARDFSRSTDTQYF. Here the CDR3 DNA reads TGCAGTGCTAGAGATTTTAGCCGCAGCACAGATACGCAGTATTTT.

The V gene is TRBV4-1, the J gene TRBJ1-1; tentative D call: TRBD1 (5 bases). Trimming removed 1 base at V and 6 bases at J, with 18 bases between. This CDR3 is 16 amino acids long. The germline CDR1 and CDR2 sequences are MGHRA and YSYEKL. The CDR3 DNA follows: TGCGCCAGCAGCCAAGTTGACCGAGACAGCTTCGCTGAAGCTTTCTTT. Its protein product is CASSQVDRDSFAEAFF.

This chain connects TRBV30 to TRBJ2-7; D unclear. This CDR3 region has 10 residues. The V gene lost 2 bases and the J gene lost 6 bases, with 5 bases spanning the gap. The germline V gene has CDR1 GTSNPN and CDR2 SVGIG (reference sequence). The CDR3 region has the DNA TGTGCCTGGAGTTTGGGCGAGCAGTACTTC. As protein: CAWSLGEQYF.

The chain is built from TRBV7-3 and TRBJ2-6, with D possibly TRBD1 on 5 matching bases. Trimming pared 0 bases from V and 0 bases from J, leaving 9 bases between. This CDR3 contains 17 residues. Germline V gene sequence: CDR1 SGHTA, CDR2 FQGTGA. The CDR3 reads CASSLTGRASGANVLTF. CDR3 coding DNA: TGTGCCAGCAGCTTAACGGGCAGGGCCTCTGGGGCCAACGTCCTGACTTTC.

The CDR3 nucleotides are TGTGCCAGCAGTTGGAGCGGGGGGGACACAGATACGCAGTATTTT. It yields the protein CASSWSGGDTDTQYF. The V gene is TRBV27, the J gene TRBJ2-3; 10 bases align to TRBD2. This CDR3 region has 15 residues. V shed 4 bases, J shed 2 bases, and the junction held 3 bases outside the gene matches. The germline V gene has CDR1 MNHEY and CDR2 SMNVEV (reference sequence).

The chain recombines TRBV9 with TRBJ1-1, with TRBD1 matching over 9 bases. The CDR3 is 18 residues long. Germline V gives CDR1 SGDLS, CDR2 YYNGEE. V gave up 4 bases and J gave up 0 bases; unmatched junction bases: 13. The CDR3 is CASSNNPGTGSMNTEAFF. In DNA, the CDR3 is TGTGCCAGCAGCAACAACCCCGGGACAGGGAGTATGAACACTGAAGCTTTCTTT.

The J gene is TRBJ2-3, the V gene TRBV7-2; D ambiguous. The V gene's germline CDR1 is SGHTA and CDR2 FQGNSA. The CDR3 loop spans 14 amino acids. V was cut by 6 bases and J by 4 bases, with 14 bases left in between. CDR3 loop: CASSPRFKADTQYF. The CDR3 DNA reads as TGTGCCAGCAGTCCCCGGTTCAAGGCAGATACGCAGTATTTT.

V and J are TRBV20-1 and TRBJ2-1; no definite D call. The germline V gene encodes CDR1 DFQATT and CDR2 SNEGSKA (reference sequence). V lost 0 bases and J lost 3, with 15 bases in between. This CDR3 comprises 16 residues. In DNA form, the CDR3 reads TGCAGTGCTAGAGATGGAACCGGAGAGCACTACAATGAGCAGTTCTTC. Translating it yields CSARDGTGEHYNEQFF.

The chain combines TRBV9 with TRBJ2-3, with unresolved D. The V gene's germline CDR1 is SGDLS and CDR2 YYNGEE. The CDR3 runs 16 residues. Trimming stripped 0 bases from V and 0 bases from J, with 11 bases between. CDR3 amino acids: CASSVARSSSTDTQYF. In DNA, the CDR3 is TGTGCCAGCAGCGTAGCTCGGAGTTCTAGCACAGATACGCAGTATTTT.